These T cell receptor beta chains were read from a single sample in a study of shared clonotypes between healthy human individuals. Here immunoSEQ multiplex PCR was the method, and the copy in TCRdb shows in-frame clones only, minus some. The sample shows around 510,000 clones, around 95% of them seen only once. Sequenced: naive CD4+ T cells sorted from blood. These receptors all stem from a woman aged 25 to 39 in good health. Both conserved end residues are trimmed from each CDR3. Fields, in order: V gene, J gene, CDR3 protein.

V gene: TRBV28
J gene: TRBJ2-4
CDR3 protein: ASSLSSGGADKNIQY

V gene: TRBV10-1
J gene: TRBJ2-7
CDR3 protein: ASSESLAGGQYEQY

V gene: TRBV2
J gene: TRBJ2-1
CDR3 protein: ASSELIAGYNEQF

V gene: TRBV30
J gene: TRBJ1-2
CDR3 protein: AWQTSSGYT

V gene: TRBV28
J gene: TRBJ1-1
CDR3 protein: ASSFGENTEAF

V gene: TRBV6-5
J gene: TRBJ2-3
CDR3 protein: ASSGASGTLTQY

V gene: TRBV7-2
J gene: NA
CDR3 protein: ASSPPTSHEQY

V gene: TRBV19
J gene: TRBJ2-7
CDR3 protein: ASSISADYEQY

V gene: TRBV4-1
J gene: TRBJ1-4
CDR3 protein: ASSPGGAREKLF

V gene: TRBV6-6
J gene: TRBJ2-2
CDR3 protein: ASRALAGGPAGELF

V gene: TRBV6-1
J gene: TRBJ2-4
CDR3 protein: ASSEAGTPEDIQY